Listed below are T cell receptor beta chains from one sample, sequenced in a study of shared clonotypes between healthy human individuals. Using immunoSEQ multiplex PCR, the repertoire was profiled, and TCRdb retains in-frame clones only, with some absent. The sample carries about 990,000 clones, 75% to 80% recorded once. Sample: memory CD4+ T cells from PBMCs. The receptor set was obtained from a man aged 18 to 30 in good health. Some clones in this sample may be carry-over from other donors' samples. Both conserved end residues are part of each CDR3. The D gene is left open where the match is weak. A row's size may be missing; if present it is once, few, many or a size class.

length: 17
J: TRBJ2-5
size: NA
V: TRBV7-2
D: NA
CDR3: CASSPSSGVGPQETQYF
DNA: TGTGCCAGCAGCCCATCTTCCGGTGTCGGGCCCCAAGAGACCCAGTACTTC

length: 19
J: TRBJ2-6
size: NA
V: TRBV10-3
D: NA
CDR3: CAISDAIYTGISGANVLTF
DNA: TGTGCCATCAGTGACGCAATATACACAGGGATCTCTGGGGCCAACGTCCTGACTTTC

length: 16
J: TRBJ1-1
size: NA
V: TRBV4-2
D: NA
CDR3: CASSQDGGGRLTEAFF
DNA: TGTGCCAGCAGCCAAGATGGGGGGGGGCGCCTCACTGAAGCTTTCTTT

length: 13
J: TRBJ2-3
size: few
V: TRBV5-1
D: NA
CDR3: CASGEVGTDTQYF
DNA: TGCGCCAGCGGGGAAGTGGGCACAGATACGCAGTATTTT

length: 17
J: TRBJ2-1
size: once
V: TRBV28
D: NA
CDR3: CASSFRWAAGSYNEQFF
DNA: TGTGCCAGCAGTTTTCGCTGGGCCGCCGGCTCCTACAATGAGCAGTTCTTC

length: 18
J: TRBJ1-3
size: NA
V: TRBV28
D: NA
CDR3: CASTLGALGGSGGNTIYF
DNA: TGTGCCAGCACCCTAGGGGCCCTCGGAGGCTCTGGGGGAAACACCATATATTTT

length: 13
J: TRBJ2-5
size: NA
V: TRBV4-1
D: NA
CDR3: CASSQGVQETQYF
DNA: TGCGCCAGCAGCCAAGGAGTCCAAGAGACCCAGTACTTC

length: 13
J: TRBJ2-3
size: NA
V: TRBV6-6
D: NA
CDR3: CASRPRLVDTQYF
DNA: TGTGCCAGCAGACCCAGACTAGTAGATACGCAGTATTTT

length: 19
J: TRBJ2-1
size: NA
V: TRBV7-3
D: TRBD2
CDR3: CASSLRTSGTPGIHNEQFF
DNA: TGTGCCAGCAGCTTAAGAACTAGCGGGACACCCGGGATACACAATGAGCAGTTCTTC

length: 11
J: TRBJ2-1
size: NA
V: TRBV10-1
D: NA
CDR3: CASSEGDEQFF
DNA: TGCGCCAGCAGTGAAGGGGATGAGCAGTTCTTC

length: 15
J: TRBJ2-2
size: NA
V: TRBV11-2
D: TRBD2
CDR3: CASSLRSGNPGELFF
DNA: TGTGCCAGCAGCCTCCGTAGCGGGAATCCCGGGGAGCTGTTTTTT

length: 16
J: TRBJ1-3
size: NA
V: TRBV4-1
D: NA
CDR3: CASSKLGGYSGNTIYF
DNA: TGCGCCAGCAGCAAACTGGGGGGATACTCTGGAAACACCATATATTTT

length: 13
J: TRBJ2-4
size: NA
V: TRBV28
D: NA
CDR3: CASSSPGENIQYF
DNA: TGTGCCAGCAGTTCCCCGGGGGAAAACATTCAGTACTTC

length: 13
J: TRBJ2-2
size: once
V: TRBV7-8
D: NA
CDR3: CASSRVYTGELFF
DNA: TGTGCCAGCAGTAGGGTCTACACCGGGGAGCTGTTTTTT

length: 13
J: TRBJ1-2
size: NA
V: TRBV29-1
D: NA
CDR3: CSVEVGQGYGYTF
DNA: TGCAGCGTTGAAGTTGGCCAGGGGTATGGCTACACCTTC

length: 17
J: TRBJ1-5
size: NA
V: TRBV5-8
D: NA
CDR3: CASSIGGGRWSNQPQHF
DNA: TGTGCCAGCAGCATCGGAGGGGGGCGATGGAGCAATCAGCCCCAGCATTTT

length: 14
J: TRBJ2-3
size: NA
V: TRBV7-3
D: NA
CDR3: CASSTGSSPDTQYF
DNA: TGTGCCAGCAGCACCGGCAGCTCCCCAGATACGCAGTATTTT

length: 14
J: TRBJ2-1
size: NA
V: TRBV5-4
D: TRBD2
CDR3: CASSLQTSGNEQFF
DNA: TGTGCCAGCAGCCTTCAGACTAGCGGGAATGAGCAGTTCTTC

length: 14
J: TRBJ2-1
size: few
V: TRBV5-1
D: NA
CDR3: CASSLVSGVNEQFF
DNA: TGCGCCAGCAGCCTTGTCTCAGGGGTCAATGAGCAGTTCTTC

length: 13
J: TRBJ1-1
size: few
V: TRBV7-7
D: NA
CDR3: CASSSSPNTEAFF
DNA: TGTGCCAGCAGCTCCTCGCCGAACACTGAAGCTTTCTTT

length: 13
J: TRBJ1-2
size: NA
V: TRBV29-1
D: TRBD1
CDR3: CSVGQGLGYGYTF
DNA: TGCAGCGTTGGACAGGGGCTAGGGTATGGCTACACCTTC

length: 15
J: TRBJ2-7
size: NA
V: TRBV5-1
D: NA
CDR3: CASSPGRRERYEQYF
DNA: TGCGCCAGCAGCCCCGGAAGGAGGGAGAGGTACGAGCAGTACTTC